This TCR beta chain is drawn from a study of cytomegalovirus exposure and HLA in healthy donors. In the study overall: Most genotyped donors, 81% of around 370, had Caucasian-associated genetic ancestry.

The primer mix had 60 Vbeta and 13 Jbeta primers. Libraries were prepared by immunoSEQ multiplex PCR; TCRdb keeps only in-frame clonotypes and omits some of them. Of about 150,000 clones listed, 65% to 75% are singletons. General observations from the study: Diagnosis of cytomegalovirus status made by the classifier reportedly showed high specificity and sensitivity.

The CDR3 loop spans 14 amino acids. V lost 3 bases and J lost 4; bases outside the gene matches: 2. Looked up from germline, CDR1 is LNHDA and CDR2 is SQIVND (reference sequence). Regarding this clone: Antigen specificity is unknown. Different DNA sequences within this sample yield the same CDR3.

The TCR sequence derives from a young man in good health and CMV-seronegative. The sequencing sample was made of PBMCs. The genes are TRBV19 and TRBJ1-1; TRBD1 aligns across 10 bases. The DNA for the CDR3 is TGTGCCAGTAGTATCGACAGGGGGCCCACTGAAGCTTTCTTT. Protein product: CASSIDRGPTEAFF.